A single sample gave rise to the 21 T cell receptor beta chains below, sequenced in a study of blood T cell repertoires in COVID-19. TCRdb's copy holds only in-frame clones and misses some; the assay was immunoSEQ multiplex PCR. The sample shows tens of thousands of clones, 81% of them seen only once. Material: peripheral blood. Receptors originate from a man aged 70-80 years with COVID-19, enrolled during active disease.

CDR3 residues: CASSSGTGSYEQYF. CDR3 nucleotides: TGTGCCAGCAGCTCCGGGACAGGGTCCTACGAGCAGTACTTC. V is TRBV7-2 and J is TRBJ2-7; 9 bases are shared with TRBD1. The V segment lost 4 bases and the J segment 1 base; nucleotides outside the gene matches: 2. The CDR3 extends over 14 amino acids. Germline values: CDR1 SGHTA, CDR2 FQGNSA. Full variable domain (remainder filled in from reference TRBV7-2 and TRBJ2-7): GAGVSQSPSNKVTEKGKDVELRCDPISGHTALYWYRQSLGQGLEFLIYFQGNSAPDKSGLPSDRFSAERTGGSVSTLTIQRTQQEDSAVYLCASSSGTGSYEQYFGPGTRLTVT.

The chain links TRBV6-2 or TRBV6-3 to TRBJ2-7, with 13 nucleotides matching TRBD2. The ends lost 6 bases at V and 3 bases at J; junction bases unmatched: 2. Germline CDR1 is MNHEY and CDR2 is SVGEGT. The CDR3 extends over 14 amino acids. The chain's CDR3 is CASSRTSGSYEQYF. In DNA form, the CDR3 reads TGTGCCAGCAGCAGGACTAGCGGGAGCTACGAGCAGTACTTC.

The chain has TRBV3-1 (or the pseudogene TRBV3-2) and TRBJ2-7, with 10 bases that match TRBD2. Trimming at V came to 5 bases and at J to 0 bases, leaving 13 bases not matched to a gene. This CDR3 is built from 18 residues. Germline assignment: CDR1 LGHDT and CDR2 YNNKEL (reference sequence). The CDR3, as DNA: TGTGCCAGCAGCGCCTCCTGGTGGACTAGCGGAAACTCCTACGAGCAGTACTTC. Its protein product is CASSASWWTSGNSYEQYF.

The genes are TRBV7-2 and TRBJ2-3, with 10 positions matching TRBD2. The V gene's germline CDR1 is SGHTA and CDR2 FQGNSA. The CDR3 is 16 residues long. V dropped 4 bases and J dropped 2; count of bases not matched to a gene: 6. The CDR3 loop is CASSSGLAASTDTQYF. CDR3 nucleotides: TGTGCCAGCAGCTCCGGACTAGCGGCCTCCACAGATACGCAGTATTTT. Based on the CDR3 plus reference TRBV7-2 and TRBJ2-3, the full variable domain is GAGVSQSPSNKVTEKGKDVELRCDPISGHTALYWYRQSLGQGLEFLIYFQGNSAPDKSGLPSDRFSAERTGGSVSTLTIQRTQQEDSAVYLCASSSGLAASTDTQYFGPGTRLTVL.

There are a few counts of this clone. The genes are TRBV5-1 and TRBJ2-1; a weak D match, TRBD2 (5 bases). Germline V gives CDR1 SGHRS, CDR2 YFSETQ. CDR3 length: 15 residues. Trimming removed 1 base from V and 0 bases from J, with 8 bases in between. CDR3 coding DNA: TGCGCCAGCAGCTTGTTCGGGAACTCCTACAATGAGCAGTTCTTC. As protein: CASSLFGNSYNEQFF. Full variable domain (rest looked up from reference TRBV5-1 and TRBJ2-1): KAGVTQTPRYLIKTRGQQVTLSCSPISGHRSVSWYQQTPGQGLQFLFEYFSETQRNKGNFPGRFSGRQFSNSRSEMNVSTLELGDSALYLCASSLFGNSYNEQFFGPGTRLTVL.

The gene calls are TRBV6-5 and TRBJ2-1; 8 nucleotides agree with TRBD1. V shed 5 bases and J 10 bases; nucleotides not matched to a gene: 7. In germline, CDR1 is MNHEY, CDR2 SVGAGI. The CDR3 is made up of 13 amino acids. In DNA, the CDR3 is TGTGCCAGCAGTAAACCGGGACAGGCCGAGCAGTTCTTC. Protein: CASSKPGQAEQFF.

The rearrangement uses TRBV20-1 and TRBJ2-5; D not resolved. The CDR3 is made up of 11 amino acids. Germline CDR1 reads DFQATT; CDR2 reads SNEGSKA (reference sequence). V lost 8 bases and J lost 2, with 9 bases in between. CDR3 nucleotide sequence: TGCAGTTCCCACCGGCAAGAGACCCAGTACTTC. Its translation is CSSHRQETQYF.

The chain has TRBV25-1 and TRBJ2-3, with 8 bases lining up with TRBD2. V trimming: 5 bases; J trimming: 0 bases; junction bases outside the gene matches: 4. The CDR3 consists of 15 residues. Germline CDR1 and CDR2: MGHDK and SYGVNS. For the CDR3, the DNA is TGTGCCAGCAGTAGTAGCGGGACGAGCACAGATACGCAGTATTTT. Encoded protein: CASSSSGTSTDTQYF.

The V gene is TRBV12-3 or TRBV12-4, the J gene TRBJ2-1, with no clear D. The V end lost 4 bases, the J end lost 1 base, and 5 bases lay between the germline ends. There are 13 residues in the CDR3. The chain's CDR3 is CASSSVSYNEQFF. The CDR3 nucleotides are TGTGCCAGCAGTTCCGTTTCCTACAATGAGCAGTTCTTC.

This sequence joins TRBV7-2 and TRBJ1-2; 8 bases map to TRBD1. The CDR3 covers 15 residues. With V trimmed by 2 bases and J by 2 bases, 4 bases remained unmatched. The germline V gene encodes CDR1 SGHTA and CDR2 FQGNSA. CDR3 DNA: TGTGCCAGCAGCTTACAGGGGGCAACAAACTATGGCTACACCTTC. Translation gives CASSLQGATNYGYTF.

CDR3 sequence (DNA): TGTGCCAGCAGTTTTAGCTCTGGGGCCAACGTCCTGACTTTC. It yields the protein CASSFSSGANVLTF. This chain links TRBV27 with TRBJ2-6; D ambiguous. In germline, CDR1 is MNHEY, CDR2 SMNVEV (reference sequence). The V end was cut by 3 bases, the J end by 0 bases, with 3 bases between. The CDR3 consists of 14 residues.

This clone has just a few counts. This sequence joins TRBV27 and TRBJ1-5; D call uncertain. CDR1 MNHEY and CDR2 SMNVEV come from the germline V gene (reference sequence). V was shortened by 2 bases and J by 4 bases, with 9 bases between the two germline ends. CDR3 size: 14 residues. The CDR3 is CASSLGGLNQPQHF. The CDR3 bases are TGTGCCAGCAGTTTAGGCGGGTTGAATCAGCCCCAGCATTTT.

The V and J genes are TRBV6-4 and TRBJ1-2; D may be TRBD1 (6 bases). In germline, CDR1 is MRHNA, CDR2 SNTAGT. V was trimmed by 4 bases and J by 0 bases, leaving 18 bases between them. The CDR3 loop spans 17 amino acids. The DNA of the CDR3 is TGTGCCAGCAGTGCGACAGGAAACCCCGGATCTAACTATGGCTACACCTTC. It yields the protein CASSATGNPGSNYGYTF.

The chain combines TRBV28 with TRBJ2-7; D might be TRBD1 (6 bases). The length of the CDR3 is 13 residues. Germline CDR1 MDHEN, CDR2 SYDVKM. The V end lost 8 bases, the J end lost 5 bases, and 16 bases lay between the germline ends. The DNA of the CDR3 is TGTGCCAGCGCTCCGTACAGGGTCCACGAGCAGTACTTC. This translates into CASAPYRVHEQYF. The variable domain in full, completed from reference TRBV28 and TRBJ2-7, reads DVKVTQSSRYLVKRTGEKVFLECVQDMDHENMFWYRQDPGLGLRLIYFSYDVKMKEKGDIPEGYSVSREKKERFSLILESASTNQTSMYLCASAPYRVHEQYFGPGTRLTVT.

This clone was found a few times. V and J are TRBV19 and TRBJ1-5, with 7 bases fitting TRBD1. V gave up 6 bases and J gave up 7 bases; unmatched junction bases: 6. CDR1 LNHDA and CDR2 SQIVND come from the germline V gene (reference sequence). The CDR3 has 13 amino acids. CDR3 sequence reads: CASSDIQGQPQHF. In DNA form, the CDR3 reads TGTGCCAGTAGCGATATACAGGGGCAGCCCCAGCATTTT.

DNA of the CDR3: TGTGCCAGCACCTTCAGGGGTTCTGGAAACACCATATATTTT. Its translation: CASTFRGSGNTIYF. The rearrangement uses TRBV7-9 and TRBJ1-3, with D possibly matching TRBD1 (6 bases). The CDR3 length is 14 residues. Germline V gene lookup returns CDR1 SEHNR and CDR2 FQNEAQ (reference sequence). Trimming removed 7 bases from V and 1 base from J, with 11 bases in between.

In this sample, this clone turned up a few times. V and J are TRBV5-1 and TRBJ1-5; no clear D. This CDR3 spans 16 amino acids. CDR1 is SGHRS and CDR2 is YFSETQ in the germline V gene. V shed 0 bases and J shed 1 base, with 11 bases lying between them. CDR3 protein: CASSLGPSGSNQPQHF. CDR3 nucleotides: TGCGCCAGCAGCTTGGGCCCCTCGGGAAGCAATCAGCCCCAGCATTTT. The whole variable domain, remainder taken from reference TRBV5-1 and TRBJ1-5, is KAGVTQTPRYLIKTRGQQVTLSCSPISGHRSVSWYQQTPGQGLQFLFEYFSETQRNKGNFPGRFSGRQFSNSRSEMNVSTLELGDSALYLCASSLGPSGSNQPQHFGDGTRLSIL.

Only a few counts were recorded for this clone. J is TRBJ2-7 and V is TRBV10-3, with 10 nucleotides matching TRBD1. Germline CDR1 reads ENHRY; CDR2 reads SYGVKD. This CDR3 has 14 amino acids. Losses at the gene ends were 4 bases for V and 2 bases for J; bases not matched to a gene: 2. CDR3 nucleotides: TGTGCCATCAGTGGGGACAGGGGAACCTACGAGCAGTACTTC. Translation: CAISGDRGTYEQYF.

The V gene is TRBV2, the J gene TRBJ1-1; 11 nucleotides match TRBD1. The CDR3 runs to 18 residues. Germline CDR1 reads SNHLY; CDR2 reads FYNNEI. V shed 5 bases, J shed 1 base, and the junction held 12 bases outside the gene matches. CDR3 DNA sequence: TGTGCCAGCAGTAGGGACAGGGGGACCAATACTAAGAACACTGAAGCTTTCTTT. Translating gives CASSRDRGTNTKNTEAFF.

J is TRBJ1-1 and V is TRBV5-1; no reliable D call. Trimming took 4 bases from V and 1 from J, leaving 5 bases between them. CDR1 and CDR2 (germline): SGHRS, YFSETQ. This CDR3 region has 12 residues. CDR3 sequence: CASSEPNTEAFF. In DNA, the CDR3 is TGCGCCAGCAGCGAGCCGAACACTGAAGCTTTCTTT.

This chain joins TRBV15 and TRBJ2-1, with 12 bases identical to TRBD2. CDR1 LNHNV and CDR2 YYDKDF come from the germline V gene (reference sequence). The CDR3 contains 16 residues. The V and J ends lost 3 bases and 4 bases, in that order; junction bases with no gene match: 4. CDR3 in DNA: TGTGCCACCAGCAGGTCGACTAGCGGGGGATACAATGAGCAGTTCTTC. Translation gives CATSRSTSGGYNEQFF. Based on the CDR3 plus reference TRBV15 and TRBJ2-1, the full variable domain is DAMVIQNPRYQVTQFGKPVTLSCSQTLNHNVMYWYQQKSSQAPKLLFHYYDKDFNNEADTPDNFQSRRPNTSFCFLDIRSPGLGDTAMYLCATSRSTSGGYNEQFFGPGTRLTVL.